These 10 T cell receptor beta chains were all obtained from the same sample, sequenced in a study of control samples from healthy donors and cancer patients. TCRdb keeps only in-frame clones here, not all; method: immunoSEQ multiplex PCR. Of about 94,000 clones detected, 90% appear once; the ten largest clones hold around 3.8%. Material: blood. The receptor source for this set is a woman aged 18-29 years in good health.

This clone was seen just once. The chain combines TRBV11-2 with TRBJ2-7; no definite D call. Germline loops: CDR1 SGHAT, CDR2 FQNNGV. This CDR3 is 13 amino acids long. V lost 5 bases to trimming and J lost 2 bases, with 10 bases between them. The CDR3 sequence is CASSPNQAYEQYF. CDR3 in DNA: TGTGCCAGCAGCCCGAACCAAGCCTACGAGCAGTACTTC.

This chain uses TRBV5-4 with TRBJ2-7; either TRBD1 or TRBD2 may fit D (5 bases each). Germline CDR1 SGHNT, CDR2 YYREEE (reference sequence). The CDR3 runs to 15 residues. V was pared by 3 bases and J by 1 base, with 14 bases between. The CDR3 DNA is TGTGCCAGCAGCTCGTCCCGGGACCGATCCTACGAGCAGTACTTC. Its protein product is CASSSSRDRSYEQYF.

The chain combines TRBV9 with TRBJ1-1; D ambiguous. The CDR3 loop spans 14 amino acids. Germline V gene sequence: CDR1 SGDLS, CDR2 YYNGEE. Trimming stripped 0 bases from V and 6 bases from J, with 12 bases between. As DNA, the CDR3 is TGTGCCAGCAGCGTAGCAGGTTCCCACGCTGAAGCTTTCTTT. Amino acids: CASSVAGSHAEAFF. Drawing the rest from reference TRBV9 and TRBJ1-1, the complete variable domain is DSGVTQTPKHLITATGQRVTLRCSPRSGDLSVYWYQQSLDQGLQFLIQYYNGEERAKGNILERFSAQQFPDLHSELNLSSLELGDSALYFCASSVAGSHAEAFFGQGTRLTVV.

The chain is built from TRBV4-1 and TRBJ1-2; 7 positions agree with TRBD1. The CDR3 runs 14 residues. The germline gives CDR1 MGHRA, CDR2 YSYEKL. V gave up 4 bases and J gave up 4 bases; unmatched junction bases: 6. CDR3 in DNA: TGCGCCAGCAGCCGAGAGGGGGCGTCCTATGGCTACACCTTC. Its translation: CASSREGASYGYTF.

The V gene is TRBV5-1, the J gene TRBJ2-3; 7 nucleotides line up with TRBD2. Germline V gene sequence: CDR1 SGHRS, CDR2 YFSETQ. The junction had 5 bases not matched to a gene; V was cut back by 0 bases and J by 4 bases. This CDR3 has 15 amino acids. The DNA for the CDR3 is TGCGCCAGCAGCTTGGGACGGGGGGAGGCAGATACGCAGTATTTT. Translated, it gives CASSLGRGEADTQYF.

This sequence joins TRBV27 and TRBJ1-1; D may be TRBD1 (6 bases). From germline, CDR1 is MNHEY and CDR2 SMNVEV (reference sequence). The CDR3 covers 15 residues. With 10 bases removed from V and 2 bases from J, the gap between germline ends came to 20 bases. This CDR3 is CATLTRGRGNTEAFF. CDR3 nucleotide sequence: TGTGCCACCTTAACCAGGGGTCGGGGTAACACTGAAGCTTTCTTT.

The V and J genes are TRBV4-1 and TRBJ1-1, with D uncertain. The V gene lost 0 bases and the J gene lost 0 bases, with 8 bases spanning the gap. Germline loops: CDR1 MGHRA, CDR2 YSYEKL. The CDR3 has 15 residues. CDR3 amino acids: CASSQEGTMNTEAFF. The CDR3 nucleotides are TGCGCCAGCAGCCAAGAAGGCACAATGAACACTGAAGCTTTCTTT.

This clone was picked up a small number of times. CDR3 region: CASSAPGSLGTQYF. The CDR3 DNA reads TGTGCCAGCAGCGCCCCTGGATCTTTAGGGACCCAGTACTTC. The rearrangement joins TRBV13 to TRBJ2-5; D ambiguous. The CDR3 spans 14 residues. Trimming removed 5 bases at V and 7 bases at J, with 17 bases between. Looked up from germline, CDR1 is PRHDT and CDR2 is FYEKMQ (reference sequence).

V is TRBV15 and J is TRBJ2-1, with D unresolved. Trimming took off 0 bases at V and 1 base at J, with 13 bases between the two ends. CDR1 and CDR2 from the germline V gene are LNHNV and YYDKDF (reference sequence). This CDR3 comprises 17 residues. The CDR3 sequence is CATSRDQNGRSYNEQFF. For the CDR3, the DNA is TGTGCCACCAGCAGAGATCAAAATGGACGTTCCTACAATGAGCAGTTCTTC.

This chain connects TRBV19 to TRBJ2-7, with TRBD1 as a possible D gene (6 bases). This CDR3 spans 14 amino acids. Deletions cut 8 bases from V and 2 bases from J, with 16 bases between. Per germline, CDR1 LNHDA and CDR2 SQIVND (reference sequence). The CDR3 region is CASSSDRSPYEQYF. The CDR3 DNA is TGTGCCAGTTCCTCCGACAGGTCACCCTACGAGCAGTACTTC.